This T cell receptor (beta chain) was found in a study of blood T cell repertoires in COVID-19. Looking at the study overall: Spain, Italy and the United States supplied samples that represented acute and convalescent COVID-19. PBMCs, B-cell-depleted T cells, or T cells were the source of the cDNA or gDNA that made up the material.

Remarks on this clone: Other DNA sequences within the sample encode an identical CDR3.

TCRdb's copy holds only in-frame clones and misses some; the assay was immunoSEQ multiplex PCR. Among around 250,000 clones, about 91% were seen once, and the ten largest hold around 2.8%. The junction had 4 bases not matched to a gene; V was cut back by 2 bases and J by 5 bases. Germline loops: CDR1 MNHEY, CDR2 SMNVEV (reference sequence). The CDR3 is 14 residues long. Cohorts were based on clinical histories the participants reported. Exposed participants came across a COVID-19 case within 2 weeks before study entry. This clonotype was sampled from a middle-aged man who had been exposed to COVID-19. This chain joins TRBV27 and TRBJ2-5; 8 bases match TRBD1. Specimen: PBMCs or T cells enriched from blood (not recorded which). Here the CDR3 reads CASSLGQGGETQYF. DNA for the CDR3: TGTGCCAGCAGTTTAGGACAGGGCGGGGAGACCCAGTACTTC.